The 27 T cell receptor beta chains listed next were all sequenced from one sample in a study of cytomegalovirus exposure and HLA in healthy donors. Primers included in the PCR were 60 Vbeta and 13 Jbeta primers. Data came from immunoSEQ multiplex PCR; TCRdb stores just in-frame clones and leaves some out. Among 100,000 or so clones listed, 74% were seen once. The sequencing input was PBMCs. The receptors were sampled from a man aged 45-60 years in good health and CMV-seropositive.

The J gene is TRBJ2-1, the V gene TRBV11-2; 13 nucleotides agree with TRBD2. The V gene end was trimmed by 3 bases and the J gene end by 7 bases; junction bases not matched to a gene: 0. The CDR3 length is 14 residues. CDR1 is SGHAT and CDR2 is FQNNGV in the germline V gene. The CDR3 DNA follows: TGTGCCAGCAGCTTGGGACTAGCGGGGAATGAGCAGTTCTTC. Residues: CASSLGLAGNEQFF.

Remarks on this clone: One junction end does not reproduce the germline sequence, and a read error may be involved. This sequence joins TRBV5-1 and TRBJ2-4, with 7 positions matching TRBD2. Germline loops: CDR1 SGHRS, CDR2 YFSETQ. The length of the CDR3 is 13 residues. The CDR3 DNA is TGCGCCAGCAGCTTGCGGGGAGGGAACAGTCAGTACTTC. It encodes CASSLRGGNSQYF.

This sequence joins TRBV14 and TRBJ2-5; weak D call: TRBD2 (6 bases). Germline lookup yields CDR1 SGHDN and CDR2 FVKESK. The CDR3 consists of 15 residues. V gave up 4 bases and J gave up 4 bases, with 16 bases separating them. The CDR3 here is CASSLRDWPGETQYF. The CDR3 DNA reads as TGTGCCAGCAGCCTACGGGACTGGCCGGGAGAGACCCAGTACTTC. Combining the CDR3 with reference TRBV14 and TRBJ2-5 gives the whole variable domain EAGVTQFPSHSVIEKGQTVTLRCDPISGHDNLYWYRRVMGKEIKFLLHFVKESKQDESGMPNNRFLAERTGGTYSTLKVQPAELEDSGVYFCASSLRDWPGETQYFGPGTRLLVL.

This chain joins TRBV19 and TRBJ1-5; possible D gene TRBD1, 6 bases. The V end lost 3 bases, the J end lost 3 bases, and 12 bases lay between the germline ends. Germline V gene data show CDR1 as LNHDA and CDR2 as SQIVND (reference sequence). The CDR3 is made up of 15 amino acids. CDR3 DNA: TGTGCCAGTAGTATGGGCCGACAGGTCAATCAGCCCCAGCATTTT. This sequence encodes CASSMGRQVNQPQHF.

This clone was detected a few times. This chain uses TRBV5-1 with TRBJ2-5; TRBD2 matches 7 bases. In germline, CDR1 is SGHRS, CDR2 YFSETQ. V gave up 0 bases and J gave up 1 base; unmatched junction bases: 3. This CDR3 spans 15 amino acids. CDR3 region: CASSLGSSGQETQYF. CDR3 in DNA: TGCGCCAGCAGCTTGGGGTCTAGCGGCCAAGAGACCCAGTACTTC. The full variable domain, its missing parts supplied by reference TRBV5-1 and TRBJ2-5, is KAGVTQTPRYLIKTRGQQVTLSCSPISGHRSVSWYQQTPGQGLQFLFEYFSETQRNKGNFPGRFSGRQFSNSRSEMNVSTLELGDSALYLCASSLGSSGQETQYFGPGTRLLVL.

This clone has only a few counts. This sequence joins TRBV5-1 and TRBJ1-2; no definite D call. Germline loops: CDR1 SGHRS, CDR2 YFSETQ. Trimming cost V 4 bases and J 4 bases, with 11 bases left between them. The CDR3 is 13 residues long. DNA of the CDR3: TGCGCCAGCAGCGAGGCAGCCACCTATGGCTACACCTTC. Its translation: CASSEAATYGYTF. The full variable domain, with the rest looked up from reference TRBV5-1 and TRBJ1-2, is KAGVTQTPRYLIKTRGQQVTLSCSPISGHRSVSWYQQTPGQGLQFLFEYFSETQRNKGNFPGRFSGRQFSNSRSEMNVSTLELGDSALYLCASSEAATYGYTFGSGTRLTVV.

This chain connects TRBV7-8 to TRBJ2-1; 7 bases match TRBD2. J was trimmed by 6 bases and V by 4 bases; bases with no gene match: 12. This CDR3 contains 16 residues. From germline, CDR1 is SGHVS and CDR2 FQNEAQ. The CDR3 protein is CASSSDPTSRSNEQFF. The CDR3, as DNA: TGTGCCAGCAGCTCCGACCCGACTAGCAGGTCCAATGAGCAGTTCTTC.

The chain links TRBV19 to TRBJ2-7, with a tentative D call TRBD2 (7 bases). There are 16 residues in the CDR3. V shed 5 bases and J shed 3 bases, with 20 bases lying between them. Germline V CDR1 and CDR2: LNHDA, SQIVND (reference sequence). The CDR3 reads CASSGLGLRGHYEQYF. CDR3 DNA sequence: TGTGCCAGTAGTGGCCTGGGGTTGCGGGGGCACTACGAGCAGTACTTC. Full variable domain (rest looked up from reference TRBV19 and TRBJ2-7): DGGITQSPKYLFRKEGQNVTLSCEQNLNHDAMYWYRQDPGQGLRLIYYSQIVNDFQKGDIAEGYSVSREKKESFPLTVTSAQKNPTAFYLCASSGLGLRGHYEQYFGPGTRLTVT.

This clone was seen only a few times. The rearrangement uses TRBV2 and TRBJ1-1; TRBD1 agrees at 8 bases. Looked up from germline, CDR1 is SNHLY and CDR2 is FYNNEI. J lost 5 bases, V lost 5 bases, and 10 bases had no gene match. The CDR3 is 15 amino acids. The CDR3 protein is CASSLFPTGGTEAFF. As DNA, the CDR3 is TGTGCCAGCAGTTTATTCCCCACAGGGGGGACTGAAGCTTTCTTT.

The chain is built from TRBV6-5 and TRBJ1-4; D ambiguous. The germline V gene has CDR1 MNHEY and CDR2 SVGAGI. Trimming stripped 6 bases from V and 8 bases from J, with 16 bases between. The CDR3 has 14 residues. The CDR3 DNA sequence: TGTGCCAGCAGCCCTCTATACCCAACCGAAAAACTGTTTTTT. Its protein product is CASSPLYPTEKLFF.

The J gene is TRBJ2-7, the V gene TRBV10-3, with D maybe TRBD1 (6 bases). The V end lost 4 bases, the J end lost 5 bases, and 12 bases lay between the germline ends. The germline V gene encodes CDR1 ENHRY and CDR2 SYGVKD. This CDR3 has 13 residues. The CDR3 loop is CAISASTGDEQYF. In DNA form, the CDR3 reads TGTGCCATCAGTGCCTCGACAGGAGACGAGCAGTACTTC.

The chain recombines TRBV15 with TRBJ2-7; 8 nucleotides match TRBD2. After removal of 5 bases from V and 2 bases from J, the junction contained 11 bases not matched to a gene. Germline-derived CDR1 and CDR2 are LNHNV and YYDKDF (reference sequence). This CDR3 is built from 16 residues. CDR3 residues: CATSANSGADTYEQYF. CDR3 nucleotide sequence: TGTGCCACCAGCGCAAATAGCGGGGCCGACACCTACGAGCAGTACTTC.

The CDR3 loop is CASSVGSTRDQPQHF. CDR3 sequence (DNA): TGTGCCAGCAGCGTAGGAAGTACGAGGGATCAGCCCCAGCATTTT. The chain has TRBV9 and TRBJ1-5; no definite D call. Germline V gene lookup returns CDR1 SGDLS and CDR2 YYNGEE. The CDR3 runs to 15 residues. V was cut by 0 bases and J by 5 bases, with 12 bases left in between.

J is TRBJ2-3 and V is TRBV14; 7 nucleotides match TRBD1. The CDR3 consists of 18 residues. From germline, CDR1 is SGHDN and CDR2 FVKESK. V lost 1 base to trimming and J lost 5 bases; unmatched junction nucleotides: 15. The CDR3 nucleotides are TGTGCCAGCAGCCAAGGCCGACAGGGAATCTCAGGGGGAGATACGCAGTATTTT. The encoded protein is CASSQGRQGISGGDTQYF. Combining the CDR3 with reference TRBV14 and TRBJ2-3 gives the whole variable domain EAGVTQFPSHSVIEKGQTVTLRCDPISGHDNLYWYRRVMGKEIKFLLHFVKESKQDESGMPNNRFLAERTGGTYSTLKVQPAELEDSGVYFCASSQGRQGISGGDTQYFGPGTRLTVL.

J is TRBJ2-5 and V is TRBV5-4; 9 bases align to TRBD2. Trimming took 4 bases from V and 1 from J; bases not matched to a gene: 8. The CDR3 is made up of 16 amino acids. CDR1 is SGHNT, CDR2 YYREEE, per germline (reference sequence). The CDR3: CASSPGGGGFQETQYF. In nucleotides, the CDR3 is TGTGCCAGCAGCCCGGGCGGGGGGGGCTTCCAAGAGACCCAGTACTTC.

The rearrangement joins TRBV19 to TRBJ2-1; 10 bases align to TRBD1. V gave up 5 bases and J gave up 3 bases; unmatched junction bases: 16. There are 19 residues in the CDR3. Germline V gene data show CDR1 as LNHDA and CDR2 as SQIVND (reference sequence). CDR3 coding DNA: TGTGCCAGTAGTCTGGGACAGGGGAAGGGACACGGCGGCTACAATGAGCAGTTCTTC. Its translation is CASSLGQGKGHGGYNEQFF.

The chain carries TRBV19 and TRBJ1-2, with 7 nucleotides matching TRBD1. The V gene end was trimmed by 3 bases and the J gene end by 6 bases; junction bases not matched to a gene: 7. In germline, CDR1 is LNHDA, CDR2 SQIVND (reference sequence). CDR3 length equals 14 residues. The CDR3 sequence: CASSIQGGVHGYTF. CDR3 bases: TGTGCCAGTAGTATTCAAGGGGGCGTCCATGGCTACACCTTC.

The rearrangement links TRBV2 to TRBJ2-5; D is uncertain. The J call is in doubt because the DNA end fits TRBJ2-7 better. Germline CDR1 and CDR2: SNHLY and FYNNEI. This CDR3 has 11 amino acids. The CDR3 loop is CASKKDYEQYF. The CDR3 nucleotides read TGTGCCAGCAAAAAGGACTACGAGCAGTACTTC.

This chain uses TRBV6-1 with TRBJ2-3, with a possible D match to TRBD2 (5 bases). The CDR3 consists of 15 residues. V lost 4 bases and J 0 bases, leaving 11 bases between the germline ends. Germline CDR1 is MNHNS and CDR2 is SASEGT. In DNA form, the CDR3 reads TGTGCCAGCAGTGCGGACTGGTCTAGCACAGATACGCAGTATTTT. It translates to CASSADWSSTDTQYF.

The chain has TRBV19 and TRBJ1-1; D might be TRBD1 (5 bases). Germline CDR1 reads LNHDA; CDR2 reads SQIVND (reference sequence). This CDR3 spans 14 amino acids. V lost 6 bases, J lost 4 bases, and 15 bases lay in between. CDR3 bases: TGTGCCAGTAGACGGACATCTTCCCTCACTGAAGCTTTCTTT. As protein: CASRRTSSLTEAFF.

The chain combines TRBV10-3 with TRBJ2-7; 7 bases fit TRBD1. The germline V gene has CDR1 ENHRY and CDR2 SYGVKD. The CDR3 runs to 16 residues. J lost 5 bases, V lost 3 bases, and 13 bases had no gene match. DNA of the CDR3: TGTGCCATCAGTGACCCACCGGGACAGCCTTTCCACGAGCAGTACTTC. Its translation is CAISDPPGQPFHEQYF.

The genes are TRBV5-1 and TRBJ2-3; the D is unclear. The ends were cut back, 2 bases at V and 8 bases at J, with 15 bases in the middle. This CDR3 spans 14 amino acids. In germline, CDR1 is SGHRS, CDR2 YFSETQ. The CDR3, as DNA: TGCGCCAGCAGCTTAACAATCGGAGTGGCTACGCAGTATTTT. Translating gives CASSLTIGVATQYF.

The chain has TRBV7-8 and TRBJ2-7; a possible D gene is TRBD1 (6 bases). Germline V lookup: CDR1 SGHVS, CDR2 FQNEAQ. The V end was cut by 6 bases, the J end by 3 bases, with 21 bases between. This CDR3 spans 16 amino acids. The CDR3 nucleotides read TGTGCCAGCAGTTCTACCAGGGGAGATAGAGGCTACGAGCAGTACTTC. It codes for CASSSTRGDRGYEQYF.

The chain carries TRBV10-3 and TRBJ1-1, with 7 bases identical to TRBD1. The CDR3 totals 14 residues. CDR1 and CDR2 from the germline V gene are ENHRY and SYGVKD. Germline trimming cut 7 bases from V and 0 bases from J; bases unmatched to any gene: 5. The CDR3 sequence is CAINMDRMNTEAFF. The CDR3 DNA follows: TGTGCCATCAACATGGACAGGATGAACACTGAAGCTTTCTTT.

This chain uses TRBV19 with TRBJ2-5, with 10 nucleotides matching TRBD1. Looked up from germline, CDR1 is LNHDA and CDR2 is SQIVND (reference sequence). The CDR3 sequence is 13 residues long. V lost 5 bases to trimming and J lost 7 bases; unmatched junction nucleotides: 4. The CDR3 region is CASSPGQGGTQYF. CDR3 DNA sequence: TGTGCCAGTAGTCCCGGACAGGGGGGGACCCAGTACTTC.

This clone was counted only a few times. The chain employs TRBV10-3 and TRBJ2-7; D not resolved. The CDR3 length is 13 residues. Germline CDR1 and CDR2: ENHRY and SYGVKD. Trimming stripped 7 bases from V and 0 bases from J, with 10 bases between. CDR3 region: CAIKSDNSYEQYF. The CDR3 nucleotides are TGTGCCATCAAGAGTGACAACTCCTACGAGCAGTACTTC.

The rearrangement joins TRBV6-5 to TRBJ2-1, with TRBD2 as a possible D gene (5 bases). CDR1 is MNHEY, CDR2 SVGAGI, per germline. Between the trimmed V and J ends, which lost 0 bases and 0 bases, there was a span of 9 bases. CDR3 size: 16 residues. The CDR3 region is CASSYSEAVSYNEQFF. The CDR3 bases are TGTGCCAGCAGTTACTCGGAGGCCGTCTCCTACAATGAGCAGTTCTTC.